The 17 T cell receptor beta chains below all came from one sample that was sequenced in a study of cytomegalovirus exposure and HLA in healthy donors. Vbeta (60) and Jbeta (13) primers were used in the PCR. The protocol was immunoSEQ multiplex PCR, while the TCRdb copy is restricted to in-frame clones and leaves out a portion. The sample carries about 300,000 clones, more than 80% recorded once. Sequencing was performed on PBMCs. These receptors originate from a man between 40 and 49 years old in good health and CMV-seropositive.

The genes are TRBV11-3 and TRBJ2-1; 9 bases line up with TRBD1. Trimming at V came to 0 bases and at J to 4 bases, leaving 7 bases not matched to a gene. Germline loops: CDR1 SGHNT, CDR2 YENEEA. The length of the CDR3 is 17 residues. CDR3 sequence (DNA): TGTGCCAGCAGCTTAGATTCCGGACAGGGGTTATACAATGAGCAGTTCTTC. This translates into CASSLDSGQGLYNEQFF.

A single count supports this clone. This chain links TRBV4-1 with TRBJ1-3, with 7 bases matching TRBD1. This CDR3 region has 15 residues. Looked up from germline, CDR1 is MGHRA and CDR2 is YSYEKL. The J segment lost 4 bases and the V segment lost 2 bases, leaving 5 bases of the junction unmatched. The CDR3 region has the DNA TGCGCCAGCAGCCAAACGACAGGGCTAGGAAACACCATATATTTT. The encoded protein is CASSQTTGLGNTIYF.

J is TRBJ1-3 and V is TRBV14; 10 nucleotides line up with TRBD1. V shed 1 base, J shed 0 bases, and the junction held 3 bases outside the gene matches. CDR1 and CDR2 from the germline V gene are SGHDN and FVKESK. CDR3 length: 17 amino acids. This chain's CDR3 is CASSQGQGAYSGNTIYF. The CDR3 nucleotides read TGTGCCAGCAGCCAAGGACAGGGGGCCTACTCTGGAAACACCATATATTTT.

J is TRBJ2-1 and V is TRBV5-1, with TRBD2 identical over 10 bases. The CDR3 has 16 residues. Germline CDR1 reads SGHRS; CDR2 reads YFSETQ. Trimming at V came to 4 bases and at J to 7 bases, leaving 11 bases not matched to a gene. In nucleotides, the CDR3 is TGCGCCAGCAGCCCCGCCCTAGCGGGAGCGATGAATGAGCAGTTCTTC. Translation: CASSPALAGAMNEQFF.

This rearrangement joins TRBV23-1 to TRBJ2-1, with a weak D call TRBD1 (6 bases). TRBV23-1 is an ORF, and what it does is uncertain. V was shortened by 0 bases and J by 0 bases, with 9 bases between the two germline ends. There are 16 residues in the CDR3. The CDR3 protein is CASSQSRGGSYNEQFF. The CDR3 region has the DNA TGCGCCAGCAGTCAATCGAGAGGGGGCTCCTACAATGAGCAGTTCTTC.

The chain combines TRBV2 with TRBJ1-3, with 7 bases identical to TRBD1. CDR1 and CDR2 from the germline V gene are SNHLY and FYNNEI. Trimming removed 5 bases from V and 2 bases from J; junction bases left unmatched: 6. The CDR3 is 15 amino acids. The CDR3 spells CASSSQGNTGNTIYF. The CDR3 bases are TGTGCCAGCAGTTCACAGGGGAATACTGGAAACACCATATATTTT.

This clone was recorded once. The chain employs TRBV27 and TRBJ2-7, with TRBD1 identical over 7 bases. CDR3 length: 14 residues. CDR1 and CDR2 from the germline V gene are MNHEY and SMNVEV (reference sequence). The V segment lost 2 bases and the J segment 6 bases; nucleotides outside the gene matches: 7. CDR3 region: CASSLEGAVAEQYF. The CDR3 DNA follows: TGTGCCAGCAGTTTAGAGGGGGCGGTTGCCGAGCAGTACTTC.

This sequence joins TRBV4-3 and TRBJ2-4; TRBD2 is a possible D gene (7 bases). V lost 0 bases to trimming and J lost 0 bases, with 18 bases between them. The length of the CDR3 is 19 residues. CDR1 is LGHNA and CDR2 is YSLEER in the germline V gene. CDR3 amino acids: CASSQERGMGREAKNIQYF. CDR3 nucleotide sequence: TGCGCCAGCAGCCAAGAGAGGGGGATGGGGAGGGAAGCCAAAAACATTCAGTACTTC.

This clone was recorded a few times. The chain recombines TRBV29-1 with TRBJ2-2; the D gene is possibly TRBD1 (6 bases). V was trimmed by 4 bases and J by 4 bases, leaving 13 bases between them. Germline CDR1 reads SQVTM; CDR2 reads ANQGSEA. CDR3 size: 14 residues. CDR3 in DNA: TGCAGCGTTGCTTCGGGACATTCCACCGGGGAGCTGTTTTTT. It specifies CSVASGHSTGELFF.

This clone was seen more than once but under ten times. The same CDR3 also results from other DNA sequences found in this sample. V and J are TRBV29-1 and TRBJ1-1; D gene unclear. CDR1 is SQVTM and CDR2 is ANQGSEA in the germline V gene. The CDR3 consists of 17 residues. V was cut by 6 bases and J by 0 bases, with 23 bases left in between. CDR3 nucleotides: TGCAGCGTGTCTAGAAGTGGGAGACGGCATATGAACACTGAAGCTTTCTTT. It is translated as CSVSRSGRRHMNTEAFF.

The J gene is TRBJ2-2, the V gene TRBV15; a weak D match, TRBD2 (6 bases). In germline, CDR1 is LNHNV, CDR2 YYDKDF (reference sequence). The V end was cut by 4 bases, the J end by 0 bases, with 18 bases between. This CDR3 is 18 amino acids long. Here the CDR3 reads CATSMEGRGVANTGELFF. The CDR3, as DNA: TGTGCCACCAGCATGGAGGGGCGGGGAGTAGCGAACACCGGGGAGCTGTTTTTT.

This chain joins TRBV27 and TRBJ2-3; possible D gene TRBD2, 6 bases. The length of the CDR3 is 15 residues. The germline gives CDR1 MNHEY, CDR2 SMNVEV (reference sequence). Trimming shortened V by 2 bases and J by 2 bases, and 11 bases separated the two germline ends. The CDR3 sequence is CASSLKEGSTDTQYF. As DNA, the CDR3 is TGTGCCAGCAGTTTAAAGGAGGGCTCCACAGATACGCAGTATTTT.

This chain joins TRBV28 and TRBJ2-7; 10 bases match TRBD1. The CDR3 runs 15 residues. V lost 3 bases to trimming and J lost 3 bases; unmatched junction nucleotides: 5. CDR1 is MDHEN and CDR2 is SYDVKM in the germline V gene. CDR3 in DNA: TGTGCCAGCAGTTTGGGACAGGGGTCGCGCTACGAGCAGTACTTC. It codes for CASSLGQGSRYEQYF.

The gene calls are TRBV30 and TRBJ2-3, with 12 bases matching TRBD2. The V segment lost 2 bases and the J segment 0 bases; nucleotides outside the gene matches: 6. The CDR3 runs 17 residues. Germline CDR1 is GTSNPN and CDR2 is SVGIG (reference sequence). The CDR3 spells CAWSFRLAGESTDTQYF. The DNA of the CDR3 is TGTGCCTGGAGTTTCCGACTAGCGGGAGAGAGCACAGATACGCAGTATTTT. The full variable domain, with the rest looked up from reference TRBV30 and TRBJ2-3, is SQTIHQWPATLVQPVGSPLSLECTVEGTSNPNLYWYRQAAGRGLQLLFYSVGIGQISSEVPQNLSASRPQDRQFILSSKKLLLSDSGFYLCAWSFRLAGESTDTQYFGPGTRLTVL.

The chain combines TRBV18 with TRBJ2-1, with 15 positions matching TRBD2. CDR3 length: 18 amino acids. V was clipped by 6 bases and J by 0 bases; unmatched bases: 6. The V gene's germline CDR1 is KGHSH and CDR2 LQKENI. The CDR3 DNA sequence: TGTGCCAGCTCGCCCGGGACTAGCGGGGGGATCTCCTACAATGAGCAGTTCTTC. It translates to CASSPGTSGGISYNEQFF.

The chain's CDR3 is CASNSLLGGGYGYTF. The CDR3, as DNA: TGTGCCAGCAACTCCCTACTAGGAGGTGGTTATGGCTACACCTTC. The chain employs TRBV7-9 and TRBJ1-2; D gene ambiguous. This CDR3 has 15 amino acids. V lost 7 bases and J lost 5, with 20 bases in between. From germline, CDR1 is SEHNR and CDR2 FQNEAQ (reference sequence).

This chain links TRBV4-1 with TRBJ1-2, with D unresolved. CDR1 and CDR2 (germline): MGHRA, YSYEKL. The CDR3 contains 14 residues. Between the trimmed V and J ends, which lost 0 bases and 4 bases, there was a span of 9 bases. This chain's CDR3 is CASSQEPQLYGYTF. In DNA, the CDR3 is TGCGCCAGCAGCCAAGAACCACAGCTCTATGGCTACACCTTC.